This entry features one TCR beta chain sequence. This specimen comes from a study of blood T cell repertoires in COVID-19. With 8 bases clipped from V and 8 bases from J, the junction kept 17 bases outside the gene matches. The germline gives CDR1 MNHEY, CDR2 SMNVEV (reference sequence). The CDR3 is 16 amino acids. Using immunoSEQ multiplex PCR, the repertoire was profiled, and TCRdb retains in-frame clones only, with some absent. Of about 87,000 clones in the sample, over 75% were seen once. The specimen sequenced was peripheral blood. J is TRBJ2-1 and V is TRBV27; TRBD1 matches at 8 bases. This clonotype was obtained from a woman between 65 and 79 years old with acute or convalescent COVID-19. The CDR3 region has the DNA TGTGCCAGCTTTGACAGGGGAGGACCCCTAGGGTATGAGCAGTTCTTC. Its translation: CASFDRGGPLGYEQFF.